This T cell receptor beta chain was identified in a study of blood T cell repertoires in COVID-19. Study-level information: Acute and convalescent COVID-19 specimens originated in the United States, Italy and Spain. T cells, B-cell-depleted T cells, or PBMCs supplied cDNA or gDNA.

CDR3 length equals 16 residues. Germline V gene data show CDR1 as MNHEY and CDR2 as SVGAGI. With 2 bases removed from V and 5 bases from J, the gap between germline ends came to 18 bases. This clone was seen a handful of times. In the original processing: From reference gene primer amplification, estimates of nucleated cell counts were derived. Assay used: immunoSEQ multiplex PCR; TCRdb lists only in-frame clones, some missing. Clone size and V and J calls were adopted from that table, with D and trimming inferred from the DNA. This table has more than 100,000 clones, 65% to 85% appearing once. This sequence originates from a woman aged 70-85 years with acute or convalescent COVID-19. This chain joins TRBV6-5 and TRBJ2-5; no clear D gene. The specimen was peripheral blood. The CDR3 nucleotides read TGTGCCAGCAGTTACGTGAGCAGCCAGGAAGCTGAGACCCAGTACTTC. This encodes CASSYVSSQEAETQYF.